This T cell receptor beta chain comes out of a study of shared clonotypes between healthy human individuals. The overall study: Researchers drew samples from a couple of women and a few men aged 18 to 49. For every donor, three CD4 naive, three CD4 memory, two CD8 naive and one CD8 memory plates were used. Study-wide results and limits: The sampled material consisted only of blood, and tissue repertoires are likely to differ. Rarefaction exposed incomplete sorted-subset sequencing despite large depth.

Remarks on this clone: Its antigen is currently unknown.

Naive CD8 cells lacked CD45RO, underwent positive selection for CCR7 and left out terminally differentiated effector memory CD45RA+ cells. The germline V gene has CDR1 MNHNY and CDR2 SVGAGI (reference sequence). The CDR3 is made up of 14 amino acids. V gave up 4 bases and J gave up 5 bases; unmatched junction bases: 7. Some clones are missing from TCRdb's copy, which holds only in-frame ones; the method was immunoSEQ multiplex PCR. The table shows some 1,900,000 clones, with about 95% occurring only once. The TCR sequence derives from a man between 18 and 29 years old in good health. V usage is TRBV6-6 and J usage is TRBJ2-5, with 7 bases fitting TRBD2. The material sequenced was naive CD8+ T cells sorted from blood. The CDR3 DNA follows: TGTGCCAGCAGTTCGGGGGAGGGACCTGAGACCCAGTACTTC. It encodes CASSSGEGPETQYF.